Below are 14 T cell receptor beta chains sequenced from a single sample in a study of shared clonotypes between healthy human individuals. Here immunoSEQ multiplex PCR was the method, and the copy in TCRdb shows in-frame clones only, minus some. The data show more than 850,000 clones, about four fifths seen once. Specimen: memory CD4+ T cells from PBMCs. This sample's subset: CD45RA-negative fraction. The receptors originated from a man younger than 35 in good health. Some clones in this sample may be carry-over from other donors' samples.

The chain links TRBV28 to TRBJ2-1; D is perhaps TRBD2 (6 bases). V dropped 5 bases and J dropped 3 bases, with 14 bases sitting between them. The V gene's germline CDR1 is MDHEN and CDR2 SYDVKM. This CDR3 is built from 15 residues. In DNA, the CDR3 is TGTGCCAGCAGTGAGGGGACTGGATACTACAATGAGCAGTTCTTC. This codes for CASSEGTGYYNEQFF.

The chain recombines TRBV20-1 with TRBJ1-2; D is undetermined. V was pared by 6 bases and J by 4 bases, with 9 bases between. Germline values: CDR1 DFQATT, CDR2 SNEGSKA (reference sequence). The length of the CDR3 is 11 residues. CDR3 amino acids: CSARVGYGYTF. The CDR3 region has the DNA TGCAGTGCGAGGGTGGGCTATGGCTACACCTTC.

The V gene is TRBV29-1, the J gene TRBJ2-7, with a tentative D call TRBD1 (5 bases). From germline, CDR1 is SQVTM and CDR2 ANQGSEA. The CDR3 is made up of 14 amino acids. Deletions cut 7 bases from V and 0 bases from J, with 16 bases between. CDR3 in amino acids: CSARGHLSSYEQYF. The DNA of the CDR3 is TGCAGCGCTCGAGGACACCTAAGCTCCTACGAGCAGTACTTC.

This chain connects TRBV2 to TRBJ2-5; the D is unclear. CDR3 length: 13 amino acids. V was pared by 3 bases and J by 7 bases, with 12 bases between. The V gene's germline CDR1 is SNHLY and CDR2 FYNNEI. The CDR3 sequence is CASSDSVVGTQYF. CDR3 sequence (DNA): TGTGCCAGCAGTGATTCGGTAGTGGGGACCCAGTACTTC.

The V gene is TRBV18, the J gene TRBJ1-2; D perhaps matches TRBD1 (5 bases). CDR3 length equals 13 residues. Trimming pared 1 base from V and 8 bases from J, leaving 11 bases between. The V gene's germline CDR1 is KGHSH and CDR2 LQKENI. The CDR3 protein is CASSPLQGEGYTF. As DNA, the CDR3 is TGTGCCAGCTCACCACTCCAGGGAGAAGGCTACACCTTC.

This chain uses TRBV4-2 with TRBJ2-3; D not certain. The CDR3 consists of 15 residues. Germline lookup yields CDR1 LGHNA and CDR2 YNFKEQ. The ends were cut back, 1 base at V and 2 bases at J, with 10 bases in the middle. The CDR3 reads CASSQAASHTDTQYF. DNA for the CDR3: TGTGCCAGCAGCCAAGCTGCCAGTCACACAGATACGCAGTATTTT.

J is TRBJ1-2 and V is TRBV6-6, with 10 positions matching TRBD1. Per the germline V gene, CDR1 is MNHNY and CDR2 is SVGAGI (reference sequence). V trimming: 0 bases; J trimming: 8 bases; junction bases outside the gene matches: 9. CDR3 length: 16 amino acids. The CDR3 bases are TGTGCCAGCAGTTACTCAACCTCCGGGACAGGGGACGGCTACACCTTC. Protein sequence: CASSYSTSGTGDGYTF.

The J gene is TRBJ1-1, the V gene TRBV5-1, with 12 bases aligning to TRBD1. Trimming cost V 3 bases and J 3 bases; bases outside gene matches: 3. Germline-derived CDR1 and CDR2 are SGHRS and YFSETQ. The CDR3 covers 15 residues. The CDR3 nucleotides are TGCGCCAGCAGCTGGGGGACAGGGGGCGACACTGAAGCTTTCTTT. Residues: CASSWGTGGDTEAFF.

This chain links TRBV28 with TRBJ2-3; 8 bases match TRBD2. CDR1 MDHEN and CDR2 SYDVKM come from the germline V gene. The CDR3 loop spans 16 amino acids. J lost 7 bases, V lost 2 bases, and 11 bases had no gene match. The CDR3 bases are TGTGCCAGCAGTTTAACGGGAGGGCTAGCCGGGAATACGCAGTATTTT. Translating gives CASSLTGGLAGNTQYF.

The rearrangement uses TRBV6-6 and TRBJ1-1, with unresolved D. The ends were cut back, 0 bases at V and 4 bases at J, with 6 bases in the middle. The CDR3 is made up of 13 amino acids. Germline V CDR1 and CDR2: MNHNY, SVGAGI (reference sequence). This CDR3 reads CASSYSGFTEAFF. CDR3 DNA sequence: TGTGCCAGCAGTTACTCCGGTTTCACTGAAGCTTTCTTT.

A word on this clone: The junction and the germline gene differ at one end; a read error may be behind it. The chain's CDR3 is CATSQANYGYTF. The CDR3 bases are TGTGCCACCTCACAGGCTAACTATGGCTACACCTTC. This sequence joins TRBV18 and TRBJ1-2; a weak D match, TRBD1 (5 bases). The CDR3 extends over 12 amino acids. Germline assignment: CDR1 KGHSH and CDR2 LQKENI.

The chain carries TRBV5-6 and TRBJ1-5, with TRBD1 matching 9 bases. In germline, CDR1 is SGHDT, CDR2 YYEEEE. V lost 4 bases and J lost 2; bases outside the gene matches: 4. CDR3 length: 15 amino acids. The CDR3 DNA reads as TGTGCCAGCAGCCACAGGGGGCAAGGCAATCAGCCCCAGCATTTT. Residues: CASSHRGQGNQPQHF.

The gene calls are TRBV2 and TRBJ1-6; D gene ambiguous. The CDR3 totals 16 residues. V was shortened by 4 bases and J by 14 bases, with 24 bases between the two germline ends. Germline CDR1 reads SNHLY; CDR2 reads FYNNEI. In nucleotides, the CDR3 is TGTGCCAGCAGTGGCGGGAGGACCTCCGGAGGACTAACCCTCCACTTT. Amino acids: CASSGGRTSGGLTLHF. Variable domain in full (rest from reference TRBV2 and TRBJ1-6): EPEVTQTPSHQVTQMGQEVILRCVPISNHLYFYWYRQILGQKVEFLVSFYNNEISEKSEIFDDQFSVERPDGSNFTLKIRSTKLEDSAMYFCASSGGRTSGGLTLHFGNGTRLTVT.

The chain is built from TRBV27 and TRBJ2-1, with a possible D match to TRBD2 (6 bases). The CDR3 sequence is 16 residues long. Germline loops: CDR1 MNHEY, CDR2 SMNVEV (reference sequence). Between the trimmed V and J ends, which lost 2 bases and 2 bases, there was a span of 13 bases. CDR3 nucleotide sequence: TGTGCCAGCAGTTTAATAGCGGTAGACACCTACAATGAGCAGTTCTTC. Translating gives CASSLIAVDTYNEQFF.